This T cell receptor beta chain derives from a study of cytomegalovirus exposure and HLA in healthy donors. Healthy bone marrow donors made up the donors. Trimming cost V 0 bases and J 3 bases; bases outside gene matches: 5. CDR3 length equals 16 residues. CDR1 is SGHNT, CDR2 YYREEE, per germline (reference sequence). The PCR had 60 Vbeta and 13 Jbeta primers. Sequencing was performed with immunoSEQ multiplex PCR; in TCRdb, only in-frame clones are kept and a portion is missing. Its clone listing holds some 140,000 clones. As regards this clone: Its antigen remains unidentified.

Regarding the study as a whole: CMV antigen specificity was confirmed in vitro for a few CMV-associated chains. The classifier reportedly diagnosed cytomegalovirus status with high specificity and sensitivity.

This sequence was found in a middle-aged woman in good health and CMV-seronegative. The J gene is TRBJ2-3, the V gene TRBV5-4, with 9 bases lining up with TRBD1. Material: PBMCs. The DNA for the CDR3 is TGTGCCAGCAGCTTGGTCGGACAGGGGACGACAGATACGCAGTATTTT. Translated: CASSLVGQGTTDTQYF.